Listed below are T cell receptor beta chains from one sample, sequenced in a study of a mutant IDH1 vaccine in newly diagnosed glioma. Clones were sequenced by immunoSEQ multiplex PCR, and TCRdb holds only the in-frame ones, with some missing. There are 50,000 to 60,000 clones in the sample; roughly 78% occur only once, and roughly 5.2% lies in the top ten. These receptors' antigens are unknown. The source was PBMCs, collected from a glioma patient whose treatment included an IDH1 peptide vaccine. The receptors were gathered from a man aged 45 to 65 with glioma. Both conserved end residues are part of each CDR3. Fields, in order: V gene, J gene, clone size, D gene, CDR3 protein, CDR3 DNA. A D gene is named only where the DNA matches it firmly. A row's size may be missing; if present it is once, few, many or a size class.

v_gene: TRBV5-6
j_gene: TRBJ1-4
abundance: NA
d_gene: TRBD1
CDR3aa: CASSGPGGWEKLFF
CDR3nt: TGTGCCAGCAGCGGTCCAGGGGGATGGGAAAAACTGTTTTTT

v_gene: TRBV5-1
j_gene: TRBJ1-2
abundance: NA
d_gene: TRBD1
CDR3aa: CASSSGQGKNYGYTF
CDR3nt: TGCGCCAGCAGCTCGGGACAGGGAAAGAACTATGGCTACACCTTC

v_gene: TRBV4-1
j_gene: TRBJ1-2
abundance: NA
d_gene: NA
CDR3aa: CASSQLLNYGYTF
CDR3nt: TGCGCCAGCAGCCAACTACTCAACTATGGCTACACCTTC

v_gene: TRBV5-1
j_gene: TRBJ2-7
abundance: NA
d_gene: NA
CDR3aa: CASSPQSYEQYF
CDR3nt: TGCGCCAGCAGCCCACAATCCTACGAGCAGTACTTC

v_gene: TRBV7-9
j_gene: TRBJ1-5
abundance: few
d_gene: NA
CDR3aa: CASSPIGGEKGNQPQHF
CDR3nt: TGTGCCAGCAGCCCGATTGGGGGGGAGAAAGGGAATCAGCCCCAGCATTTT

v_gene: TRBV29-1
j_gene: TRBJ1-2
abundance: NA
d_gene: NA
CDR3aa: CSVEDQQEANYGYTF
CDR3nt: TGCAGCGTTGAAGATCAGCAGGAAGCTAACTATGGCTACACCTTC

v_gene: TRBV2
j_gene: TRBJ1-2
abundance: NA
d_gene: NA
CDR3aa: CASSEARTVYGYTF
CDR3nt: TGTGCCAGCAGTGAAGCGAGGACAGTCTATGGCTACACCTTC

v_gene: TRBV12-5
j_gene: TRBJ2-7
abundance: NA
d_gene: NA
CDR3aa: CASGLTDYEQYF
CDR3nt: TGTGCTAGTGGTTTGACTGACTACGAGCAGTACTTC

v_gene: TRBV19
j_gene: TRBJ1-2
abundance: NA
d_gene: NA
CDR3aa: CASSIDRNYGYTF
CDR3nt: TGTGCCAGTAGTATCGACAGGAACTATGGCTACACCTTC

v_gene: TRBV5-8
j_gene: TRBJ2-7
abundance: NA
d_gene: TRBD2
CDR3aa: CASSSPGLAGDEQYF
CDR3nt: TGTGCCAGCAGCTCCCCGGGACTAGCGGGTGACGAGCAGTACTTC

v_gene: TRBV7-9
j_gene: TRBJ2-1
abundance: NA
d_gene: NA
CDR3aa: CASSTLNRAGEQFF
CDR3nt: TGTGCCAGCAGCACCTTAAACAGGGCGGGCGAGCAGTTCTTC

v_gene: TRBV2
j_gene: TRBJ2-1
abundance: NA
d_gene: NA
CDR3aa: CASILKKESEQFF
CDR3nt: TGTGCCAGCATACTAAAGAAGGAGAGTGAGCAGTTCTTC

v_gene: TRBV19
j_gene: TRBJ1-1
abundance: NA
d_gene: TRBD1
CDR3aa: CASSMGIGTDRLTEAFF
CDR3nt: TGTGCCAGTAGTATGGGAATTGGGACAGATCGGCTCACTGAAGCTTTCTTT

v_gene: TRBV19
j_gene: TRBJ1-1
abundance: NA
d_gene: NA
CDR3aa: CASSTLQGNTEAFF
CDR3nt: TGTGCCAGTAGTACCCTACAGGGGAACACTGAAGCTTTCTTT

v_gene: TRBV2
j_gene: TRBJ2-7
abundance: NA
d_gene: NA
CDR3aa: CASSEYRLYEQYF
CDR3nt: TGTGCCAGCAGTGAGTACAGATTATACGAGCAGTACTTC

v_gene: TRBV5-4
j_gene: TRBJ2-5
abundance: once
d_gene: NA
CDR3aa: CASTGPSQETQYF
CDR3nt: TGTGCCAGCACCGGACCGAGCCAAGAGACCCAGTACTTC

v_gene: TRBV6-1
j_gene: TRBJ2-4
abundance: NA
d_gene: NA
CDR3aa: CASSPRVAKNIQYF
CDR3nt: TGTGCCAGCAGTCCCCGGGTAGCCAAAAACATTCAGTACTTC

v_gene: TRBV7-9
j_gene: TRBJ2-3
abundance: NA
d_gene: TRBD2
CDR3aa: CASSLTSGGGDTQYF
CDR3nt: TGTGCCAGCAGTCTCACTAGCGGGGGTGGGGATACGCAGTATTTT

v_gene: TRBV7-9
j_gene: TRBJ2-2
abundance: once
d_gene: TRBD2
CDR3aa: CASSLYSGGFTGELFF
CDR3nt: TGTGCCAGCAGCTTATACAGCGGGGGATTCACCGGGGAGCTGTTTTTT

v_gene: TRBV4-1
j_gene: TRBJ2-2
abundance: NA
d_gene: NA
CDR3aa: CASSQPSENTGELFF
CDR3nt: TGCGCCAGCAGCCAGCCTAGCGAGAACACCGGGGAGCTGTTTTTT

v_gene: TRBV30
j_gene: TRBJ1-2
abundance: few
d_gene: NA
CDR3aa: CAGRGPSGPPYGYTF
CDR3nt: TGTGCCGGGAGGGGCCCTTCGGGCCCTCCCTATGGCTACACCTTC

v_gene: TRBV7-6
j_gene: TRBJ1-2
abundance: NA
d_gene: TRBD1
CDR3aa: CASSLEWGQGGSYGYTF
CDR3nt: TGTGCCAGCAGCTTAGAATGGGGACAGGGGGGCTCCTATGGCTACACCTTC

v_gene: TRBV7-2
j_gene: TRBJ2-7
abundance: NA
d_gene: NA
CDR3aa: CASSVLYYEQYF
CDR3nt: TGTGCCAGCAGCGTCCTTTACTACGAGCAGTACTTC